Listed here are 20 T cell receptor beta chains from one sample, sequenced in a study of control samples from healthy donors and cancer patients (dated by TCRdb to the early 2020s). Libraries came from the immunoSEQ multiplex PCR assay. TCRdb provides this immuneACCESS table in a form limited to in-frame rearrangements. Some clones are lacking; in checked studies, under half of them reflect an unresolved V gene, and why the rest are absent is not known. The sample data list under 40,000 clones, and around 80% of these were observed just once. The biggest ten clones account for 20% to 25% of the sample. The sequencing sample was made of PBMCs. All receptors derive from a woman aged 55-69 years with lung cancer.

The gene calls are TRBV27 and TRBJ1-2; 8 nucleotides agree with TRBD1. The V gene's germline CDR1 is MNHEY and CDR2 SMNVEV (reference sequence). CDR3 length: 17 residues. J gave up 4 bases and V 4 bases, and 14 bases lay outside the gene matches. The CDR3, as DNA: TGTGCCAGCAGTTCCCGTAGGACAGGGTCGGAGAGCTATGGCTACACCTTC. Its translation: CASSSRRTGSESYGYTF.

The rearrangement uses TRBV5-6 and TRBJ2-3, with D perhaps given as TRBD1 or TRBD2 (5 bases each). V was shortened by 3 bases and J by 5 bases, with 13 bases between the two germline ends. The germline gives CDR1 SGHDT, CDR2 YYEEEE. The CDR3 extends over 14 amino acids. For the CDR3, the DNA is TGTGCCAGCAGCTCCGGGACCCCAGGAGATACGCAGTATTTT. Its translation is CASSSGTPGDTQYF.

This clone was found once. Distinct nucleotide sequences in the sample also encode this CDR3. V gene TRBV19 combines with J gene TRBJ2-5; maybe TRBD1 (5 bases). The germline V and J ends were trimmed by 6 bases and 5 bases, with 10 bases remaining between them. The length of the CDR3 is 12 residues. Germline lookup yields CDR1 LNHDA and CDR2 SQIVND (reference sequence). CDR3 amino acids: CASRQSGETQYF. Here the CDR3 DNA reads TGTGCCAGTAGACAGTCAGGGGAGACCCAGTACTTC.

The CDR3 is CASSPSGSEQYF. The CDR3 bases are TGTGCCAGCAGCCCTAGCGGGTCCGAGCAGTACTTC. The J gene is TRBJ2-7, the V gene TRBV7-8, with 8 bases that match TRBD2. There are 12 residues in the CDR3. Germline V lookup: CDR1 SGHVS, CDR2 FQNEAQ. V lost 5 bases to trimming and J lost 6 bases; unmatched junction nucleotides: 3.

V gene TRBV28 combines with J gene TRBJ1-5, with a possible D match to TRBD1 (5 bases). Per germline, CDR1 MDHEN and CDR2 SYDVKM. Trimming took off 5 bases at V and 6 bases at J, with 20 bases between the two ends. This CDR3 contains 16 residues. CDR3 region: CASSGPGGYVGQPQHF. In DNA form, the CDR3 reads TGTGCCAGCAGTGGCCCGGGGGGGTACGTCGGTCAGCCCCAGCATTTT.

This chain connects TRBV5-1 to TRBJ1-4; 7 bases fit TRBD1. This CDR3 has 16 residues. Germline V gene lookup returns CDR1 SGHRS and CDR2 YFSETQ. The J segment lost 8 bases and the V segment lost 5 bases, leaving 15 bases of the junction unmatched. The CDR3 DNA is TGCGCCAGCAGTCGTACGTTTACAGGGGAACGGGAAAAACTGTTTTTT. This codes for CASSRTFTGEREKLFF.

The chain employs TRBV11-2 and TRBJ2-7; D could derive from TRBD1 or TRBD2 (5 bases each). The CDR3 extends over 14 amino acids. CDR1 and CDR2 from the germline V gene are SGHAT and FQNNGV. V lost 5 bases to trimming and J lost 0 bases, with 11 bases between them. This CDR3 is CASSPGRSSYEQYF. The CDR3 DNA follows: TGTGCCAGCAGCCCGGGACGGAGCTCCTACGAGCAGTACTTC.

The chain joins TRBV24-1 to TRBJ2-7; TRBD2 aligns across 10 bases. The CDR3 has 15 residues. V shed 9 bases and J 4 bases; nucleotides not matched to a gene: 11. The germline CDR1 and CDR2 sequences are KGHDR and SFDVKD. The CDR3 DNA reads TGTGCCACCGAATCATCTAGCGGGAGTTGTTACGAGCAGTACTTC. This sequence encodes CATESSSGSCYEQYF.

The rearrangement joins TRBV18 to TRBJ2-1; D remains ambiguous. Germline values: CDR1 KGHSH, CDR2 LQKENI. Trimming pared 2 bases from V and 0 bases from J, leaving 11 bases between. CDR3 length: 16 residues. This CDR3 reads CASSPNDPSSYNEQFF. The DNA for the CDR3 is TGTGCCAGCTCACCAAACGACCCCAGCTCCTACAATGAGCAGTTCTTC.

The chain employs TRBV11-2 and TRBJ1-2; weak D call: TRBD1 (5 bases). Germline CDR1 SGHAT, CDR2 FQNNGV. The CDR3 is made up of 14 amino acids. Trimming removed 5 bases from V and 4 bases from J, with 14 bases in between. The CDR3 loop reads CASSQSGGTYGYTF. CDR3 nucleotide sequence: TGTGCCAGCAGCCAAAGTGGGGGGACCTATGGCTACACCTTC.

The sample holds one count of this clone. CDR3 amino acids: CASSSKGDRSYEQYF. The CDR3 DNA follows: TGTGCCAGCAGTTCGAAAGGGGACCGGTCCTACGAGCAGTACTTC. The chain links TRBV5-4 to TRBJ2-7, with D perhaps given as TRBD1 or TRBD2 (5 bases each). From germline, CDR1 is SGHNT and CDR2 YYREEE (reference sequence). The CDR3 contains 15 residues. V was trimmed by 5 bases and J by 1 base, leaving 16 bases between them.

The chain joins TRBV28 to TRBJ1-1; perhaps TRBD1 as D (5 bases). Deletions cut 3 bases from V and 0 bases from J, with 14 bases between. The CDR3 extends over 16 amino acids. Germline CDR1 and CDR2: MDHEN and SYDVKM. Written as DNA, the CDR3 is TGTGCCAGCAGTTTGGCCACAGGACGCCTGAACACTGAAGCTTTCTTT. Protein sequence: CASSLATGRLNTEAFF.

This clone was seen a single time. The rearrangement uses TRBV19 and TRBJ1-5, with D possibly TRBD1 on 6 matching bases. The germline CDR1 and CDR2 sequences are LNHDA and SQIVND (reference sequence). This CDR3 has 14 residues. V was trimmed by 3 bases and J by 9 bases, leaving 15 bases between them. CDR3 in amino acids: CASSIGGGGGPQHF. CDR3 in DNA: TGTGCCAGTAGTATTGGAGGGGGTGGGGGGCCCCAGCATTTT.

CDR3 nucleotide sequence: TGTGCCAGCAGCTTATCCGGGACAGGGTATTTTGATGGCTACACCTTC. This sequence encodes CASSLSGTGYFDGYTF. This chain joins TRBV11-2 and TRBJ1-2; 9 nucleotides align to TRBD1. The V segment lost 2 bases and the J segment 6 bases; nucleotides outside the gene matches: 10. The V gene's germline CDR1 is SGHAT and CDR2 FQNNGV. The CDR3 has 16 amino acids. Full variable domain (missing parts from reference TRBV11-2 and TRBJ1-2): EAGVAQSPRYKIIEKRQSVAFWCNPISGHATLYWYQQILGQGPKLLIQFQNNGVVDDSQLPKDRFSAERLKGVDSTLKIQPAKLEDSAVYLCASSLSGTGYFDGYTFGSGTRLTVV.

With respect to this clone: The DNA is omitted, as the CDR3 cannot be located on it reliably, and the CDR3 follows TCRdb's listing. CDR3 sequence reads: CASTSGLGNTIYF. The V gene is TRBV19, the J gene TRBJ1-3. The germline gives CDR1 LNHDA, CDR2 SQIVND (reference sequence). The CDR3 spans 13 residues, counting both ends.

The J gene is TRBJ1-4, the V gene TRBV9; TRBD1 might be the D (6 bases). The CDR3 is made up of 17 amino acids. Per the germline V gene, CDR1 is SGDLS and CDR2 is YYNGEE. The germline V and J ends were trimmed by 0 bases and 1 base, with 13 bases remaining between them. CDR3: CASSVGIGGGTNEKLFF. CDR3 nucleotide sequence: TGTGCCAGCAGCGTAGGTATAGGGGGTGGAACTAATGAAAAACTGTTTTTT. Full variable domain (missing parts from reference TRBV9 and TRBJ1-4): DSGVTQTPKHLITATGQRVTLRCSPRSGDLSVYWYQQSLDQGLQFLIQYYNGEERAKGNILERFSAQQFPDLHSELNLSSLELGDSALYFCASSVGIGGGTNEKLFFGSGTQLSVL.

The rearrangement links TRBV10-2 to TRBJ1-3, with D possibly matching TRBD1 (6 bases). Deletions cut 8 bases from V and 1 base from J, with 15 bases between. The CDR3 sequence is 15 residues long. CDR1 and CDR2 (germline): WSHSY, SAAADI. CDR3 nucleotide sequence: TGCGCCAGCCGGACAGCTGGAATTTCTGGAAACACCATATATTTT. This gives the protein CASRTAGISGNTIYF.

The chain carries TRBV7-6 and TRBJ2-5; D is perhaps TRBD1 (5 bases). The CDR3 contains 14 residues. Germline V gene sequence: CDR1 SGHVS, CDR2 FNYEAQ. The V and J ends lost 5 bases and 5 bases respectively, with 15 bases between them. The CDR3 reads CASSLRPSGETQYF. The DNA of the CDR3 is TGTGCCAGCAGCCTACGCCCGTCAGGGGAGACCCAGTACTTC.

In its sample, this clone was seen a few times. The chain carries TRBV4-1 and TRBJ2-3; 8 nucleotides line up with TRBD2. Per the germline V gene, CDR1 is MGHRA and CDR2 is YSYEKL. The trim removed 0 bases at V and 4 bases at J, leaving 6 bases unmatched. CDR3 size: 16 residues. The CDR3 protein is CASSQEGGGRADTQYF. The CDR3 bases are TGCGCCAGCAGCCAAGAAGGCGGGGGGCGGGCAGATACGCAGTATTTT.

The chain is built from TRBV7-9 and TRBJ2-1, with 8 bases lining up with TRBD1. This CDR3 is 14 amino acids long. Unmatched junction bases numbered 5, after V lost 5 bases and J lost 5 bases. Per germline, CDR1 SEHNR and CDR2 FQNEAQ (reference sequence). In DNA form, the CDR3 reads TGTGCCAGCAGCCCTCTGGACAGGGACAATGAGCAGTTCTTC. Protein sequence: CASSPLDRDNEQFF.